This T cell receptor (beta chain) appears in the sequencing data of a study of T cell responses to AZD1222 COVID-19 vaccine. Clones were sequenced by immunoSEQ multiplex PCR, and TCRdb holds only the in-frame ones, with some missing. This table has 150,000 to 250,000 clones, under 95% appearing once. Looked up from germline, CDR1 is SGDLS and CDR2 is YYNGEE. V was cut by 0 bases and J by 6 bases, with 9 bases left in between. The CDR3 consists of 14 residues. The gene calls are TRBV9 and TRBJ2-2; tentatively, D is TRBD1 or TRBD2 (6 bases each). Source: peripheral blood, taken 28 days after the second AZD1222 dose. The source of this sequence is an adult who received the AZD1222 COVID-19 vaccine. CDR3 loop: CASSVVGGSGELFF. Here the CDR3 DNA reads TGTGCCAGCAGCGTAGTAGGGGGGTCCGGGGAGCTGTTTTTT.